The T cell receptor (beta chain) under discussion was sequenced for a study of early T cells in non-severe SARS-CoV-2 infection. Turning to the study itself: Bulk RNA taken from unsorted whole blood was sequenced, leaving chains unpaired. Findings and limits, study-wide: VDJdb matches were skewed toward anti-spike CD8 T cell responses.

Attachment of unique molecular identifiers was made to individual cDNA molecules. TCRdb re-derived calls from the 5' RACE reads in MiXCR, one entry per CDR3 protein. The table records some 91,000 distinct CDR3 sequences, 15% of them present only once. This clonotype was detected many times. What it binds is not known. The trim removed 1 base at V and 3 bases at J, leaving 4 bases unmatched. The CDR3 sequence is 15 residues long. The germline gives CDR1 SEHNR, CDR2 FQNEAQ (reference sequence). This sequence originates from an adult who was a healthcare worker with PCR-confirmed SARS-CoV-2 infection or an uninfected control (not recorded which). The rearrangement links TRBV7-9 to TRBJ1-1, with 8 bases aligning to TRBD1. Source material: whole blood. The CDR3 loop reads CASSLGQGPDTEAFF. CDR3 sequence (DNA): TGTGCCAGCAGCTTAGGACAGGGGCCGGACACTGAAGCTTTCTTT.